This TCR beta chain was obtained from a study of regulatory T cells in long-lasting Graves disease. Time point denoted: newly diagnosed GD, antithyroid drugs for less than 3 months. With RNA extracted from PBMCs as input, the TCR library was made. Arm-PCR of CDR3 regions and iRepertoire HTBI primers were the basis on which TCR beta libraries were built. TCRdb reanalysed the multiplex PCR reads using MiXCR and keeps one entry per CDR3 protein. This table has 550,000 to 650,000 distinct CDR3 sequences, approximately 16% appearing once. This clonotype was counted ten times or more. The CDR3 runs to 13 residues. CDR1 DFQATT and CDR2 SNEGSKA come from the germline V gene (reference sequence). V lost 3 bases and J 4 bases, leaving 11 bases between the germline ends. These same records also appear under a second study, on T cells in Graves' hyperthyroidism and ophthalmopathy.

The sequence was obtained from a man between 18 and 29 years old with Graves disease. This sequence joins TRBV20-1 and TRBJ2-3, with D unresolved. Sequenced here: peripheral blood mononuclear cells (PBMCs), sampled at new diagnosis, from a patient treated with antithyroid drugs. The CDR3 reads CSASLREPDTQYF. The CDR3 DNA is TGCAGTGCTAGCCTTAGGGAACCAGATACGCAGTATTTT.